Listed below are T cell receptor beta chains from one sample, sequenced in a study of response to subunit inactivated influenza vaccine. TCRdb recomputed calls from the RT-PCR reads with MiXCR, one row per CDR3 protein. In the table there are about 800,000 distinct CDR3 sequences, 21% of which are singletons. The sequencing here drew on PBMCs from blood, taken less than 6 days after vaccination. These TCRs come from a man aged 45-65 years who received an inactivated influenza vaccine. CDR3s include the opening cysteine and the closing phenylalanine or tryptophan.

cdr3_aa j_call v_call
CASSLWSGDQPQHF TRBJ1-5 TRBV27
CASSLLGTNEQFF TRBJ2-1 TRBV12-3/TRBV12-4
CASSLNPGGPANTEAFF TRBJ1-1 TRBV5-1
CASSPGSVVGTDTQYF TRBJ2-3 TRBV5-1
CASSPRLVFKTQYF TRBJ2-5 TRBV7-6
CASRHKDLRAGEKLFF TRBJ1-4 TRBV11-2
CSAQRGGLQETQYF TRBJ2-5 TRBV20-1
CASRGTTNSPLHF TRBJ1-6 TRBV28
CSARQTGLKNTGELFF TRBJ2-2 TRBV20-1
CSAQPRRRAGEKLFF TRBJ1-4 TRBV20-1
CASSVTGNITETQYF TRBJ2-5 TRBV2
CASSLRVGRNNEQFF TRBJ2-1 TRBV11-1
CAAGTSGNNEQFF TRBJ2-1 TRBV10-3
CATSDFERDIEVETQYF TRBJ2-5 TRBV24-1
CSASDSQETQYF TRBJ2-5 TRBV20-1
CASSGTGTYEQYF TRBJ2-7 TRBV5-6
CASSYPGGTVDNGQPQHF TRBJ1-5 TRBV6-2/TRBV6-3